The rows below give T cell receptor beta chains drawn from one sample of a study of cytomegalovirus exposure and HLA in healthy donors. Generated by immunoSEQ multiplex PCR, the TCRdb table keeps only in-frame clones and is missing some. Of 55,000 to 70,000 clones in the sample, 90% to 95% were seen once. The specimen was PBMCs. These receptors came from a woman younger than 45 in good health and CMV-seronegative. CDR3s include the opening cysteine and the closing phenylalanine or tryptophan. Fields, in order: V gene, J gene, D gene, CDR3 DNA, CDR3 protein. The D gene is left open where the match is weak.

v_gene: TRBV28
j_gene: TRBJ1-5
d_gene: NA
CDR3nt: TGTGCCAGCAGTTTGTGGAGGGGTCAGCCCCAGCATTTT
CDR3aa: CASSLWRGQPQHF

v_gene: TRBV5-6
j_gene: TRBJ2-3
d_gene: TRBD2
CDR3nt: TGTGCCAGCAGCGGAACCGGGACTACTCTCACGGATACGCAGTATTTT
CDR3aa: CASSGTGTTLTDTQYF

v_gene: TRBV30
j_gene: TRBJ2-7
d_gene: TRBD2
CDR3nt: TGTGCCTGGGGACTAGCGTCCCACGAGCAGTACTTC
CDR3aa: CAWGLASHEQYF

v_gene: TRBV7-9
j_gene: TRBJ2-1
d_gene: TRBD2
CDR3nt: TGTGCCAGCAGTCCCCTACTCGGCGGGAGGGCCGGGAATGAGCAGTTCTTC
CDR3aa: CASSPLLGGRAGNEQFF

v_gene: TRBV5-5
j_gene: TRBJ2-1
d_gene: TRBD2
CDR3nt: TGTGCCAGCAGCTGGGGCGGGACTAGCAACAATGAGCAGTTCTTC
CDR3aa: CASSWGGTSNNEQFF

v_gene: TRBV28
j_gene: TRBJ1-5
d_gene: NA
CDR3nt: TGTGCCAGCAGTTTTGACAGTAATTATCAGCCCCAGCATTTT
CDR3aa: CASSFDSNYQPQHF

v_gene: TRBV25-1
j_gene: TRBJ1-4
d_gene: TRBD1
CDR3nt: TGTGCCAGCAATCGACAGGGGGATGAAAAACTGTTTTTT
CDR3aa: CASNRQGDEKLFF

v_gene: TRBV5-1
j_gene: TRBJ2-3
d_gene: TRBD2
CDR3nt: TGCGCCAGCAGCTTGAGTCGGGCTAGCGGGAGTCGGGATACGCAGTATTTT
CDR3aa: CASSLSRASGSRDTQYF

v_gene: TRBV28
j_gene: TRBJ2-5
d_gene: NA
CDR3nt: TGTGCCAGCAAGGGGGAAGAGACCCAGTACTTC
CDR3aa: CASKGEETQYF

v_gene: TRBV6-5
j_gene: TRBJ2-7
d_gene: TRBD1
CDR3nt: TGTGCCAGCATCCTGGGACAGGGGGCGCGATACGAGCAGTACTTC
CDR3aa: CASILGQGARYEQYF

v_gene: TRBV18
j_gene: TRBJ2-1
d_gene: TRBD1
CDR3nt: TGTGCCAGCTCACCTCTGCAGGGGGCGAATGAGCAGTTCTTC
CDR3aa: CASSPLQGANEQFF

v_gene: TRBV21-1
j_gene: TRBJ2-2
d_gene: NA
CDR3nt: TGTGCCAGCAGCAAAGGGGCAGGGGAATGGGGCGGGGAGCTGTTTTTT
CDR3aa: CASSKGAGEWGGELFF

v_gene: TRBV7-2
j_gene: TRBJ1-2
d_gene: NA
CDR3nt: TGTGCCAGCAGCTTAGCACAGGGATTGGGCTACACCTTC
CDR3aa: CASSLAQGLGYTF

v_gene: TRBV6-4
j_gene: TRBJ2-3
d_gene: NA
CDR3nt: TGTGCCAGCAGTGACTCAGGAGGGGAGACGCAGTATTTT
CDR3aa: CASSDSGGETQYF

v_gene: TRBV6-1
j_gene: TRBJ1-4
d_gene: NA
CDR3nt: TGTGCCAGCAGTCCGCAGGGATCTGAAAAACTGTTTTTT
CDR3aa: CASSPQGSEKLFF